This is a list of T cell receptor beta chains from one sample in a study of control samples from healthy donors and cancer patients. TCRdb's copy holds only in-frame clones and misses some; the assay was immunoSEQ multiplex PCR. This sample has 100,000 to 150,000 clones, with approximately 92% found just once. The sample was blood. The source is a woman between 45 and 65 years old in good health. Each CDR3 is given with its conserved first and last residue. The D gene is left open where the match is weak. Some rows mark clone size as missing; the rest say once, few, many or name a class of expanded clone.

clone_size | j_call | d_call | v_call | cdr3_aa | cdr3_nt
- | TRBJ2-1 | TRBD2 | TRBV5-1 | CASSLTSAKDNEQFF | TGCGCCAGCAGCTTGACTAGCGCTAAAGACAATGAGCAGTTCTTC
- | TRBJ2-2 | TRBD2 | TRBV10-3 | CAISSPTSGVTGELFF | TGTGCCATCAGTTCCCCTACTAGCGGGGTTACCGGGGAGCTGTTTTTT
- | TRBJ2-1 | TRBD2 | TRBV9 | CASSVSGGRYEQFF | TGTGCCAGCAGCGTGAGCGGGGGGAGGTATGAGCAGTTCTTC
- | TRBJ2-1 | - | TRBV19 | CASSGLAGNEQFF | TGTGCCAGTAGTGGGCTAGCTGGCAATGAGCAGTTCTTC
- | TRBJ1-1 | TRBD1 | TRBV28 | CASSTPGTGSTEAFF | TGTGCCAGCAGCACCCCCGGGACAGGGTCCACTGAAGCTTTCTTT
- | TRBJ1-6 | - | TRBV28 | CASTAPGNSPLHF | TGTGCCAGCACTGCCCCGGGGAATTCACCCCTCCACTTT
once | TRBJ2-3 | TRBD1 | TRBV6-5 | CASRTGGGDTQYF | TGTGCCAGCAGAACAGGGGGTGGTGATACGCAGTATTTT
- | TRBJ1-1 | - | TRBV7-6 | CASSLGNGFTEAFF | TGTGCCAGCAGCTTAGGAAACGGTTTCACTGAAGCTTTCTTT
- | TRBJ2-1 | TRBD1 | TRBV19 | CASSIGTGSVPSEQFF | TGTGCCAGTAGTATCGGGACAGGGTCGGTTCCCAGTGAGCAGTTCTTC
- | TRBJ1-6 | - | TRBV2 | CASSRGSDNNSPLHF | TGTGCCAGTTCGAGGGGCAGCGACAATAATTCACCCCTCCACTTT
- | TRBJ2-5 | TRBD2 | TRBV19 | CASSIAGGGETQYF | TGTGCCAGTAGTATAGCGGGGGGTGGAGAGACCCAGTACTTC
- | TRBJ2-3 | - | TRBV7-6 | CASSLVGTSLGDTQYF | TGTGCCAGCAGCTTAGTCGGGACTTCACTGGGAGATACGCAGTATTTT
- | TRBJ1-5 | TRBD1 | TRBV4-1 | CASSLGQGGQPQHF | TGCGCCAGCAGCCTGGGACAGGGAGGGCAGCCCCAGCATTTT
- | TRBJ2-5 | - | TRBV4-2 | CASSQDVWLRGSEETQYF | TGTGCCAGCAGCCAAGATGTATGGCTTCGGGGGAGCGAGGAGACCCAGTACTTC
- | TRBJ1-6 | - | TRBV6-5 | CASRHGGNSPLHF | TGTGCCAGCAGGCATGGGGGTAATTCACCCCTCCACTTT
- | TRBJ1-2 | - | TRBV5-4 | CASSADGIYGYTF | TGTGCCAGCAGCGCGGACGGAATTTATGGCTACACCTTC
- | TRBJ1-4 | TRBD1 | TRBV6-6 | CASRGQGSFEKLFF | TGTGCCAGCAGGGGACAGGGGTCATTCGAAAAACTGTTTTTT
- | TRBJ2-7 | - | TRBV19 | CASSRGDRSSYEQYF | TGTGCCAGTAGTCGGGGGGACAGGAGCTCCTACGAGCAGTACTTC